This is a list of T cell receptor beta chains from one sample in a study of cytomegalovirus exposure and HLA in healthy donors. Repertoires were generated with immunoSEQ multiplex PCR, while TCRdb's copy carries only in-frame clones and drops some. This table holds a few hundred thousand clones, more than 80% found once. Sequencing input: PBMCs. Receptors originate from a woman between 18 and 29 years old in good health and CMV-seronegative. Each CDR3 is given with its conserved first and last residue. Fields, in order: D gene, J gene, clone size, V gene, CDR3 protein, CDR3 DNA. The D gene is left open where the match is weak. Size tells how often a clone was seen (once, few, many) or the class of an expanded clone, and some rows leave it out.

NA | TRBJ1-2 | NA | TRBV2 | CASRGAGVGNGYTF | TGTGCCAGCAGGGGCGCGGGCGTTGGAAATGGCTACACCTTC
TRBD2 | TRBJ2-2 | NA | TRBV4-3 | CASSQGTSGTGELFF | TGCGCCAGCAGCCAGGGAACTAGCGGGACCGGGGAGCTGTTTTTT
TRBD2 | TRBJ2-3 | NA | TRBV27 | CASSYGGGDTQYF | TGTGCCAGCAGTTATGGGGGGGGAGATACGCAGTATTTT
NA | TRBJ2-7 | NA | TRBV4-1 | CASSQDNRASEQYF | TGCGCCAGCAGCCAAGATAACAGGGCTAGCGAGCAGTACTTC
NA | TRBJ1-2 | NA | TRBV27 | CASRTLGGAYGYTF | TGTGCCAGCCGAACATTGGGAGGGGCCTATGGCTACACCTTC
NA | TRBJ2-3 | once | TRBV5-6 | CASSPVADTQYF | TGTGCCAGCAGCCCGGTCGCAGATACGCAGTATTTT
TRBD2 | TRBJ2-7 | NA | TRBV6-1 | CASSEMLAGAVYEQYF | TGTGCCAGCAGTGAGATGCTAGCGGGGGCAGTTTACGAGCAGTACTTC
NA | TRBJ1-1 | NA | TRBV21-1 | CASTTLIPQGQNTEAFF | TGTGCCAGCACCACTCTCATCCCACAGGGTCAAAACACTGAAGCTTTCTTT
NA | TRBJ1-2 | NA | TRBV29-1 | CSARRVGGDGYTF | TGCAGCGCCCGCAGGGTCGGTGGGGATGGCTACACCTTC
TRBD1 | TRBJ1-1 | NA | TRBV28 | CASSLFDRGAFF | TGTGCCAGCAGTTTATTTGACAGGGGAGCTTTCTTT
NA | TRBJ2-7 | NA | TRBV28 | CASSSEDRTYEQYF | TGTGCCAGCAGTTCCGAAGACAGAACCTACGAGCAGTACTTC
NA | TRBJ2-1 | NA | TRBV28 | CASSLFQGGSNEQFF | TGTGCCAGCAGTTTATTCCAGGGGGGCAGCAATGAGCAGTTCTTC
TRBD1 | TRBJ2-5 | NA | TRBV2 | CASTEAAGTEETQYF | TGTGCCAGCACCGAAGCAGCCGGGACAGAAGAGACCCAGTACTTC
NA | TRBJ1-4 | NA | TRBV4-3 | CASSQQAGEAEKLFF | TGCGCCAGCAGCCAACAGGCGGGGGAAGCTGAAAAACTGTTTTTT
NA | TRBJ2-5 | NA | TRBV20-1 | CARGAAETQYF | TGCGCTCGGGGGGCGGCCGAGACCCAGTACTTC
TRBD1 | TRBJ1-5 | once | TRBV7-8 | CASSLGGQALNQPQHF | TGTGCCAGCAGCTTAGGGGGACAGGCTCTTAATCAGCCCCAGCATTTT
TRBD2 | TRBJ2-5 | NA | TRBV7-9 | CASSLPLGLAEEETQYF | TGTGCCAGCAGCTTACCATTGGGGCTAGCGGAGGAAGAGACCCAGTACTTC
NA | TRBJ2-7 | NA | TRBV11-3 | CASSPARDNYEQYF | TGTGCCAGCAGCCCAGCCCGGGACAACTACGAGCAGTACTTC
TRBD1 | TRBJ1-1 | NA | TRBV6-5 | CASRLDRRNTEAFF | TGTGCCAGCAGACTGGACAGGCGGAACACTGAAGCTTTCTTT
NA | TRBJ1-5 | NA | TRBV7-9 | CASSFSGGKAGQPQHF | TGTGCCAGCAGCTTTAGCGGGGGGAAGGCCGGCCAGCCCCAGCATTTT
TRBD2 | TRBJ2-2 | NA | TRBV9 | CASSVALAGDRSAGELFF | TGTGCCAGCAGCGTGGCTTTAGCGGGAGATAGGAGCGCCGGGGAGCTGTTTTTT
TRBD2 | TRBJ2-1 | NA | TRBV4-3 | CASSPMGTSATAGNEQFF | TGCGCCAGCAGCCCGATGGGGACTAGCGCCACCGCGGGAAATGAGCAGTTCTTC
TRBD1 | TRBJ2-7 | NA | TRBV7-8 | CASSPWAGGEQYF | TGTGCCAGCAGCCCCTGGGCAGGGGGCGAGCAGTACTTC
NA | TRBJ2-7 | once | TRBV15 | CATSNRRRSHEQYF | TGTGCCACCAGCAATCGACGGCGGAGCCACGAGCAGTACTTC
NA | TRBJ2-1 | NA | TRBV5-1 | CASGVGVHEQFF | TGCGCCAGCGGAGTCGGGGTCCATGAGCAGTTCTTC
NA | TRBJ2-7 | NA | TRBV4-2 | CASSQDYRGEQYF | TGTGCCAGCAGCCAAGATTACCGGGGGGAGCAGTACTTC
NA | TRBJ2-1 | NA | TRBV30 | CAWREGGEQFF | TGTGCCTGGAGAGAAGGCGGAGAGCAGTTCTTC
TRBD2 | TRBJ2-7 | NA | TRBV9 | CASTEGESGRAYEQYF | TGTGCCAGCACCGAAGGGGAGAGCGGGAGGGCCTACGAGCAGTACTTC
TRBD2 | TRBJ2-7 | NA | TRBV11-2 | CASSLVGLAGPIGYEQYF | TGTGCCAGCAGCTTAGTAGGGCTAGCGGGACCAATCGGCTACGAGCAGTACTTC
TRBD1 | TRBJ1-5 | NA | TRBV7-8 | CASSLAILGQGDQPQHF | TGTGCCAGCAGCTTAGCGATTTTGGGACAGGGGGATCAGCCCCAGCATTTT
NA | TRBJ2-5 | once | TRBV5-1 | CASSLGGPQETQYF | TGCGCCAGCAGCTTGGGAGGCCCGCAAGAGACCCAGTACTTC
NA | TRBJ2-3 | NA | TRBV10-3 | CAISALAPSTDTQYF | TGTGCCATCAGTGCCCTAGCCCCTAGCACAGATACGCAGTATTTT
TRBD2 | TRBJ2-3 | NA | TRBV11-3 | CASSLRAGDTDTQYF | TGTGCCAGCAGCTTAAGAGCGGGAGACACAGATACGCAGTATTTT
NA | TRBJ2-7 | NA | TRBV19 | CASSTTGGGEQYF | TGTGCCAGTAGTACCACGGGGGGCGGGGAGCAGTACTTC
TRBD1 | TRBJ2-1 | NA | TRBV6-6 | CASKAGGYEQFF | TGTGCCAGCAAGGCAGGGGGTTATGAGCAGTTCTTC
TRBD1 | TRBJ1-1 | once | TRBV6-5 | CASSYPRDRNTEAFF | TGTGCCAGCAGTTACCCCCGGGACAGGAACACTGAAGCTTTCTTT
NA | TRBJ2-7 | NA | TRBV6-1 | CASRSDKSYEQYF | TGTGCCAGCAGGTCGGACAAGTCCTACGAGCAGTACTTC
TRBD2 | TRBJ2-1 | NA | TRBV11-2 | CASSPRLAERNEQFF | TGTGCCAGCAGCCCCAGGCTAGCGGAGCGGAATGAGCAGTTCTTC
TRBD2 | TRBJ2-3 | NA | TRBV5-6 | CASSFSGTSTDTQYF | TGTGCCAGCAGCTTTAGCGGGACCAGCACAGATACGCAGTATTTT
TRBD1 | TRBJ2-2 | NA | TRBV5-4 | CASSYPGTGGSGELFF | TGTGCCAGCAGCTACCCCGGGACAGGGGGCTCCGGGGAGCTGTTTTTT
TRBD1 | TRBJ1-2 | NA | TRBV6-6 | CASSYGGQGAGYTF | TGTGCCAGCAGTTATGGTGGACAGGGGGCTGGCTACACCTTC
NA | TRBJ1-1 | many | TRBV7-9 | CASSLVGQWDKGTEAFF | TGTGCCAGCAGCTTAGTGGGCCAGTGGGACAAGGGCACTGAAGCTTTCTTT
NA | TRBJ2-1 | once | TRBV10-3 | CAISEGEGNEQFF | TGTGCCATCAGTGAAGGCGAGGGAAATGAGCAGTTCTTC
NA | TRBJ2-1 | NA | TRBV7-3 | CASSLSPSSYNEQFF | TGTGCCAGCAGCTTAAGTCCTAGCTCCTACAATGAGCAGTTCTTC
TRBD1 | TRBJ1-5 | NA | TRBV28 | CASSFRGTGISGQPQHF | TGTGCCAGCAGTTTCCGGGGGACAGGGATTTCGGGTCAGCCCCAGCATTTT
NA | TRBJ2-5 | few | TRBV11-3 | CASSLTGGGTQYF | TGTGCCAGCAGTCTAACAGGGGGGGGGACCCAGTACTTC
NA | TRBJ2-7 | NA | TRBV19 | CASSTRGGWDEQYF | TGTGCCAGTAGTACCCGAGGGGGTTGGGACGAGCAGTACTTC
NA | TRBJ2-7 | NA | TRBV6-1 | CASSNTNSPVYEQYF | TGTGCCAGCAGTAACACCAATTCACCAGTCTACGAGCAGTACTTC
TRBD1 | TRBJ1-4 | NA | TRBV5-1 | CASSPATGGFEKLFF | TGCGCCAGCAGCCCGGCGACAGGGGGATTTGAAAAACTGTTTTTT